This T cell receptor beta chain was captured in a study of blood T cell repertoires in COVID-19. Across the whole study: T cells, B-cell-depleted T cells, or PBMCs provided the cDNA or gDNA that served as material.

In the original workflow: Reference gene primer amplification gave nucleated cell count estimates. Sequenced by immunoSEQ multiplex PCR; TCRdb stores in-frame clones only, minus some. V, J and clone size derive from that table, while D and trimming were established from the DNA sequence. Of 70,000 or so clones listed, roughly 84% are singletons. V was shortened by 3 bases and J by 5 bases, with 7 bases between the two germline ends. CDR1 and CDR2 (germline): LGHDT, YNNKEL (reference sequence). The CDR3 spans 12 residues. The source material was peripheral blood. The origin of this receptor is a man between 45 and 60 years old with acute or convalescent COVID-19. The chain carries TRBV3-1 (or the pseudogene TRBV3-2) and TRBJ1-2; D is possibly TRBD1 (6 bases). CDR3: CASSQTGYGYTF. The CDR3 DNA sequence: TGTGCCAGCAGCCAGACAGGTTATGGCTACACCTTC.